These 2 T cell receptor beta chains were sequenced from one sample in a study of blood T cell repertoires in COVID-19. Clones were read by immunoSEQ multiplex PCR, and TCRdb kept only the in-frame ones, dropping some. The data hold roughly 250,000 clones, with approximately 80% observed a single time. Input material: peripheral blood. The receptors derive from a woman aged 45-65 years with acute or convalescent COVID-19.

This chain connects TRBV5-4 to TRBJ2-3; 10 bases agree with TRBD1. The CDR3 contains 14 residues. Germline loops: CDR1 SGHNT, CDR2 YYREEE (reference sequence). V lost 3 bases and J lost 3; bases outside the gene matches: 1. The CDR3 bases are TGTGCCAGCAGCTCGGGACAGGGGACAGATACGCAGTATTTT. This translates into CASSSGQGTDTQYF.

This clone was counted a few times. The chain carries TRBV7-9 and TRBJ2-1; D may be TRBD1 (5 bases). This CDR3 has 13 residues. Germline values: CDR1 SEHNR, CDR2 FQNEAQ (reference sequence). The ends were cut back, 1 base at V and 10 bases at J, with 11 bases in the middle. In DNA, the CDR3 is TGTGCCAGCAGCTTAGAAGGGGTTGGGGAGCAGTTCTTC. This gives the protein CASSLEGVGEQFF.